This T cell receptor (beta chain) was retrieved from a study of cytomegalovirus exposure and HLA in healthy donors. Overall study results and limits: A later analysis found that most CMV-associated TCR beta chains appeared HLA-restricted. Earlier analysis yielded a pattern in which most TCR beta V segments were productive about 87% or about 30% of the time.

This CDR3 spans 13 amino acids. The germline CDR1 and CDR2 sequences are SEHNR and FQNEAQ (reference sequence). PCR used 60 Vbeta primers and 13 Jbeta primers. Assay used: immunoSEQ multiplex PCR; TCRdb lists only in-frame clones, some missing. The profile shows about 160,000 clones, about 82% of them singletons. Concerning this clone itself: The antigen remains unidentified. An end of the junction does not agree with germline; a read error may underlie this.

The sample was PBMCs. The J gene is TRBJ1-2, the V gene TRBV7-9; 7 bases line up with TRBD1. This TCR derives from a woman aged 18-29 years in good health and CMV-seronegative. As DNA, the CDR3 is TGTTCCAGCAGCGAGACAGGGTTTCGTGGCTACACCTTC. It yields the protein CSSSETGFRGYTF.